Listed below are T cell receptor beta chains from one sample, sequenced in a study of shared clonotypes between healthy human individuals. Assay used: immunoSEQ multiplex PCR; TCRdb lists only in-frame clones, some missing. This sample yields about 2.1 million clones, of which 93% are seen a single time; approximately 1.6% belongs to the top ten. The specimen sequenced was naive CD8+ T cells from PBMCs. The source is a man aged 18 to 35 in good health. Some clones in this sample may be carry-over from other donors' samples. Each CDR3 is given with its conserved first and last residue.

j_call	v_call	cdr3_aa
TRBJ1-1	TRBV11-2	CASRLGGLGTEAFF
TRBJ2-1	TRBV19	CASSPQALFGDEQFF
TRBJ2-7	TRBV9	CASSGDGAEQYF
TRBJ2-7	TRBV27	CASSPTEQYF
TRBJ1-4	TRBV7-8	CASSLRPWQGGTNEKLFF
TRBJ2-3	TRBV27	CASTLGRASTDTQYF
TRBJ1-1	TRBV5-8	CASSGTGMNTEAFF
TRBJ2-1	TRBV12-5	CASGLGRTLNPYNEQFF
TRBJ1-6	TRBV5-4	CASSRGRSASPLHF
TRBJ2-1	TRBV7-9	CASSLVRIGTSYNEQFF
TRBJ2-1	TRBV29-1	CSVEDRTRSSYNEQFF
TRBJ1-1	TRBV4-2	CASSQEGYTEAFF
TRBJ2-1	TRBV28	CASSSTLPSGRPKNEQFF
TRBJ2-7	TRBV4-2	CASSHGRDGAYEQYF
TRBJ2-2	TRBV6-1	CAGSGTVEPKLFF
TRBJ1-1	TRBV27	CASSFRSGFHTEAFF
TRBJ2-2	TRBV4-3	CASSRMGAAGELFF